Reported below is one TCR beta chain. The data were obtained in a study of ipilimumab plus nivolumab after autologous stem cell transplantation. The CDR3 spans 13 residues. Sequencing was performed with immunoSEQ multiplex PCR; in TCRdb, only in-frame clones are kept and a portion is missing. The table includes about 40,000 clones, 92% detected once. Ipilimumab, 1 mg/kg, started 14 to 28 days after autologous transplant. This TCR derives from a male donor with multiple myeloma. The rearrangement joins TRBV21-1 to TRBJ1-2; the table's D call, TRBD1, has no DNA check behind it. TRBV21-1 is tagged as a pseudogene. The source material was PBMCs, sampled in a trial of ipilimumab plus nivolumab as post-transplant consolidation. The CDR3 is CASSHGTGLGYTF. The DNA for the CDR3 is TGTGCCAGCAGCCACGGGACAGGGTTGGGCTACACCTTC.